This TCR beta chain was identified in a study of cytomegalovirus exposure and HLA in healthy donors. At the level of the study: The Caucasian-associated ancestry cluster contained approximately 81% of the roughly 400 genotyped donors. Regarding the study as a whole: DRB1 had the most TCR associations and HLA-C the fewest, a later analysis found, with rates varying by HLA locus. Evidence from a later analysis indicated that most CMV-associated TCR beta chains looked HLA-restricted.

The PCR employed 60 Vbeta primers together with 13 Jbeta primers. Profiling relied on immunoSEQ multiplex PCR, and the TCRdb table lists in-frame clones only, not all of them. The sample yields some 160,000 clones, about 80% seen once. Germline V gives CDR1 MNHNY, CDR2 SVGAGI (reference sequence). The CDR3 totals 13 residues. Trimming shortened V by 4 bases and J by 4 bases, and 10 bases separated the two germline ends. As concerns this clone: Its target is unknown.

The genes are TRBV6-6 and TRBJ1-1; unclear D gene. Sequenced material: PBMCs. This TCR was recovered from a man aged 50 to 60 in good health and CMV-seropositive. The CDR3: CASSSGLSTEAFF. For the CDR3, the DNA is TGTGCCAGCAGTTCCGGGTTGAGCACTGAAGCTTTCTTT.